One and the same sample provided the 29 T cell receptor beta chains below, sequenced in a study of cytomegalovirus exposure and HLA in healthy donors. Use of 60 Vbeta and 13 Jbeta primers characterized the PCR. Sequencing was performed with immunoSEQ multiplex PCR; in TCRdb, only in-frame clones are kept and a portion is missing. The sample shows 150,000 or so clones, about 85% of them seen only once. The source material was PBMCs. The receptors come from a woman aged 18-30 years in good health and CMV-seronegative.

The chain is built from TRBV5-1 and TRBJ1-6, with D perhaps matching TRBD1 (5 bases). The CDR3 length is 17 residues. With 4 bases removed from V and 10 bases from J, the gap between germline ends came to 24 bases. The germline V gene encodes CDR1 SGHRS and CDR2 YFSETQ. In nucleotides, the CDR3 is TGCGCCAGCAGCGTGGGGGGGGGACCGAGAGTCGGCTCACCCCTCCACTTT. This translates into CASSVGGGPRVGSPLHF.

The chain recombines TRBV4-3 with TRBJ2-6, with D hard to call. Between the trimmed V and J ends, which lost 0 bases and 0 bases, there was a span of 6 bases. The CDR3 consists of 16 residues. CDR1 is LGHNA and CDR2 is YSLEER in the germline V gene. The CDR3 loop is CASSQDVSSGANVLTF. DNA for the CDR3: TGCGCCAGCAGCCAAGATGTCAGCTCTGGGGCCAACGTCCTGACTTTC.

The genes are TRBV27 and TRBJ2-5; D not certain. Germline V gene sequence: CDR1 MNHEY, CDR2 SMNVEV (reference sequence). The CDR3 extends over 13 amino acids. Trimming took 2 bases from V and 5 from J, leaving 9 bases between them. The CDR3 is CASSLLGVETQYF. CDR3 nucleotide sequence: TGTGCCAGCAGTTTACTAGGAGTCGAGACCCAGTACTTC.

The chain has TRBV7-6 and TRBJ2-1; 8 nucleotides align to TRBD2. This CDR3 spans 15 amino acids. Unmatched junction bases numbered 9, after V lost 1 base and J lost 10 bases. Per germline, CDR1 SGHVS and CDR2 FNYEAQ. DNA for the CDR3: TGTGCCAGCAGCTTAGGCCGAGCGGGGGTAGGAGAGCAGTTCTTC. Its protein product is CASSLGRAGVGEQFF. Full variable domain (rest looked up from reference TRBV7-6 and TRBJ2-1): GAGVSQSPRYKVTKRGQDVALRCDPISGHVSLYWYRQALGQGPEFLTYFNYEAQQDKSGLPNDRFSAERPEGSISTLTIQRTEQRDSAMYRCASSLGRAGVGEQFFGPGTRLTVL.

This clone turned up a few times. The J gene is TRBJ2-7, the V gene TRBV10-3; tentatively, D is TRBD1 (7 bases). The germline V gene has CDR1 ENHRY and CDR2 SYGVKD. V was clipped by 4 bases and J by 2 bases, with 15 bases between them. CDR3 length: 15 residues. Written as DNA, the CDR3 is TGTGCCATCAGTGGGGGGGCAGGGGGTCCCTACGAGCAGTACTTC. This encodes CAISGGAGGPYEQYF.

The rearrangement uses TRBV28 and TRBJ2-7; D is uncertain. Germline V gene lookup returns CDR1 MDHEN and CDR2 SYDVKM. The CDR3 loop spans 15 amino acids. Between the trimmed V and J ends, which lost 2 bases and 3 bases, there was a span of 14 bases. As DNA, the CDR3 is TGTGCCAGCAGTTTAGACTCCGGCCTATACTACGAGCAGTACTTC. Encoded protein: CASSLDSGLYYEQYF.

This chain uses TRBV2 with TRBJ1-5; TRBD1 aligns across 7 bases. CDR1 and CDR2 (germline): SNHLY, FYNNEI. V lost 2 bases and J lost 3; bases outside the gene matches: 7. The CDR3 extends over 16 amino acids. CDR3 loop: CASSEQGVWNNQPQHF. In DNA, the CDR3 is TGTGCCAGCAGTGAACAGGGGGTATGGAACAATCAGCCCCAGCATTTT.

The J gene is TRBJ2-7, the V gene TRBV7-2; D ambiguous. V was cut by 0 bases and J by 0 bases, with 6 bases left in between. The V gene's germline CDR1 is SGHTA and CDR2 FQGNSA. There are 14 residues in the CDR3. CDR3 protein: CASSLAHSSYEQYF. The CDR3 nucleotides read TGTGCCAGCAGCTTAGCCCACTCCTCCTACGAGCAGTACTTC.

This rearrangement joins TRBV5-6 to TRBJ2-3, with 11 bases fitting TRBD1. V shed 3 bases, J shed 6 bases, and the junction held 6 bases outside the gene matches. This CDR3 is built from 15 residues. CDR1 is SGHDT, CDR2 YYEEEE, per germline. The CDR3 loop reads CASSWTGGPRDTQYF. The CDR3 DNA follows: TGTGCCAGCAGCTGGACAGGGGGCCCCCGCGATACGCAGTATTTT.

The chain carries TRBV28 and TRBJ1-4; 10 nucleotides match TRBD1. The CDR3 is made up of 17 amino acids. V shed 4 bases and J 6 bases; nucleotides not matched to a gene: 11. CDR1 and CDR2 (germline): MDHEN, SYDVKM. Here the CDR3 reads CASSSLRTGTGDEKLFF. The CDR3 DNA sequence: TGTGCCAGCAGTTCCTTACGTACCGGGACAGGGGATGAAAAACTGTTTTTT.

The rearrangement links TRBV4-3 to TRBJ1-4; no clear D. The germline CDR1 and CDR2 sequences are LGHNA and YSLEER. This CDR3 has 15 residues. V gave up 1 base and J gave up 7 bases, with 13 bases separating them. CDR3: CASSQVGPGSEKLFF. Written as DNA, the CDR3 is TGCGCCAGCAGCCAAGTTGGACCGGGGAGTGAAAAACTGTTTTTT.

In DNA form, the CDR3 reads TGTGCCAGCACGGGAGGATACGAGCAGTACTTC. Protein product: CASTGGYEQYF. The V gene is TRBV6-6, the J gene TRBJ2-7; 7 bases match TRBD2. The CDR3 covers 11 residues. Germline V CDR1 and CDR2: MNHNY, SVGAGI (reference sequence). Trimming removed 7 bases from V and 4 bases from J; junction bases left unmatched: 1.

The chain joins TRBV6-5 to TRBJ1-5, with TRBD1 matching 11 bases. The germline gives CDR1 MNHEY, CDR2 SVGAGI. CDR3 length: 16 amino acids. V gave up 0 bases and J gave up 9 bases; unmatched junction bases: 7. CDR3 bases: TGTGCCAGCAGTTACTCGATGGACAGGGGGCGGGGGCCCCAGCATTTT. It is translated as CASSYSMDRGRGPQHF.

The J gene is TRBJ2-7, the V gene TRBV5-1; 10 nucleotides match TRBD1. The junction had 6 bases not matched to a gene; V was cut back by 7 bases and J by 2 bases. Germline V CDR1 and CDR2: SGHRS, YFSETQ. The CDR3 has 14 amino acids. CDR3 protein: CASRPGTGAYEQYF. The CDR3 DNA follows: TGCGCCAGCCGCCCCGGGACAGGGGCCTACGAGCAGTACTTC.

The chain combines TRBV30 with TRBJ1-4; 8 nucleotides align to TRBD1. V was clipped by 1 base and J by 1 base; unmatched bases: 2. This CDR3 contains 15 residues. Germline lookup yields CDR1 GTSNPN and CDR2 SVGIG (reference sequence). CDR3 nucleotide sequence: TGTGCCTGGAGTGCCGACAGGGGAACTAATGAAAAACTGTTTTTT. Amino acid sequence: CAWSADRGTNEKLFF.

The rearrangement links TRBV21-1 to TRBJ2-7; TRBD2, the D gene given by the table, was not confirmed from the DNA. TRBV21-1 is noted as a pseudogene. The CDR3 is made up of 16 amino acids. The CDR3 protein is CASSKKGLAGDNEQYF. The CDR3 DNA reads as TGTGCCAGCAGCAAAAAAGGACTAGCGGGAGATAACGAGCAGTACTTC.

The CDR3 spells CASSMRQGRTDTQYF. CDR3 in DNA: TGTGCCAGTAGTATGCGACAGGGGCGCACAGATACGCAGTATTTT. The chain links TRBV19 to TRBJ2-3, with 8 bases lining up with TRBD1. CDR3 length equals 15 residues. After removal of 3 bases from V and 1 base from J, the junction contained 3 bases not matched to a gene. The germline CDR1 and CDR2 sequences are LNHDA and SQIVND (reference sequence).

The chain carries TRBV5-4 and TRBJ1-2; TRBD1 aligns across 8 bases. Germline-derived CDR1 and CDR2 are SGHNT and YYREEE (reference sequence). V lost 4 bases to trimming and J lost 7 bases; unmatched junction nucleotides: 9. The CDR3 has 14 amino acids. CDR3: CASSREGGTGGYTF. DNA for the CDR3: TGTGCCAGCAGCCGTGAGGGGGGGACAGGTGGCTACACCTTC.

The genes are TRBV11-2 and TRBJ1-2; D might be TRBD1 (5 bases). Germline loops: CDR1 SGHAT, CDR2 FQNNGV. The CDR3 is 15 residues long. V lost 0 bases and J lost 2, with 10 bases in between. The CDR3 DNA follows: TGTGCCAGCAGCTTAGATCAGGGTCCCAACTATGGCTACACCTTC. Its translation: CASSLDQGPNYGYTF.

In this sample, this clone turned up a few times. V gene TRBV9 combines with J gene TRBJ2-3; D is perhaps TRBD2 (6 bases). The germline CDR1 and CDR2 sequences are SGDLS and YYNGEE. The CDR3 loop spans 15 amino acids. The germline V and J ends were trimmed by 4 bases and 6 bases, with 18 bases remaining between them. The CDR3 reads CASSPATSGRDTQYF. DNA of the CDR3: TGTGCCAGCAGCCCGGCGACTAGTGGGCGGGATACGCAGTATTTT.

V gene TRBV2 combines with J gene TRBJ2-5; the D is unclear. Germline V CDR1 and CDR2: SNHLY, FYNNEI. There are 15 residues in the CDR3. Trimming shortened V by 6 bases and J by 4 bases, and 18 bases separated the two germline ends. As DNA, the CDR3 is TGTGCCAGCAGCCGAGCAGGTCCTCCCCCAGAGACCCAGTACTTC. It codes for CASSRAGPPPETQYF.

The chain recombines TRBV5-1 with TRBJ2-5; possibly TRBD2 for D (6 bases). The length of the CDR3 is 15 residues. Trimming left V 5 bases short and J 5 bases short, with 19 bases between. Germline lookup yields CDR1 SGHRS and CDR2 YFSETQ. The CDR3 region has the DNA TGCGCCAGCAGACCATCTAGCGATCGTAGGGAGACCCAGTACTTC. Translated, it gives CASRPSSDRRETQYF. The variable domain in full, completed from reference TRBV5-1 and TRBJ2-5, reads KAGVTQTPRYLIKTRGQQVTLSCSPISGHRSVSWYQQTPGQGLQFLFEYFSETQRNKGNFPGRFSGRQFSNSRSEMNVSTLELGDSALYLCASRPSSDRRETQYFGPGTRLLVL.

The rearrangement uses TRBV11-3 and TRBJ1-1; D is unresolved. CDR3 size: 13 residues. Per the germline V gene, CDR1 is SGHNT and CDR2 is YENEEA. V dropped 4 bases and J dropped 0 bases, with 6 bases sitting between them. CDR3: CASSSSVNTEAFF. Written as DNA, the CDR3 is TGTGCCAGCAGCTCCTCGGTGAACACTGAAGCTTTCTTT.

Points on this clone: The junction does not match germline at one end; this may be a read error. The V gene is TRBV28, the J gene TRBJ1-2; the match to TRBD1 covers 7 bases. The CDR3 totals 15 residues. The germline V gene encodes CDR1 MDHEN and CDR2 SYDVKM. The CDR3, as DNA: TGTGCCAGCAGTTCTAAGGGACAGACCCACTATGGCTACATCTTC. As protein: CASSSKGQTHYGYIF.

The rearrangement links TRBV29-1 to TRBJ1-1; a possible D gene is TRBD1 (5 bases). Germline lookup yields CDR1 SQVTM and CDR2 ANQGSEA. V was clipped by 5 bases and J by 3 bases, with 10 bases between them. This CDR3 region has 12 residues. This CDR3 is CSVLGQDTEAFF. Written as DNA, the CDR3 is TGCAGCGTTCTGGGGCAGGACACTGAAGCTTTCTTT.

The V and J genes are TRBV30 and TRBJ1-2, with D hard to call. This CDR3 is 14 amino acids long. The V end was cut by 0 bases, the J end by 0 bases, with 8 bases between. CDR1 is GTSNPN, CDR2 SVGIG, per germline (reference sequence). CDR3 in DNA: TGTGCCTGGAGTGTGCGGGTTCCTAACTATGGCTACACCTTC. Protein product: CAWSVRVPNYGYTF. Full variable domain (rest looked up from reference TRBV30 and TRBJ1-2): SQTIHQWPATLVQPVGSPLSLECTVEGTSNPNLYWYRQAAGRGLQLLFYSVGIGQISSEVPQNLSASRPQDRQFILSSKKLLLSDSGFYLCAWSVRVPNYGYTFGSGTRLTVV.

This clone was seen once. This chain links TRBV4-1 with TRBJ2-3, with D unclear. Trimming stripped 1 base from V and 6 bases from J, with 8 bases between. This CDR3 region has 13 residues. CDR1 and CDR2 (germline): MGHRA, YSYEKL. CDR3 nucleotide sequence: TGCGCCAGCAGCCAAGTAGGAGCGGATACGCAGTATTTT. Protein sequence: CASSQVGADTQYF.

This clone was seen just once. V is TRBV18 and J is TRBJ2-5; D remains ambiguous. Trimming stripped 6 bases from V and 5 bases from J, with 10 bases between. CDR3 length equals 12 residues. Germline CDR1 KGHSH, CDR2 LQKENI. CDR3 residues: CASSTLEETQYF. The CDR3 nucleotides are TGTGCCAGCTCGACCCTGGAGGAGACCCAGTACTTC.

With regard to this clone: An end of the junction differs from the germline gene, which may be a read error. The chain links TRBV7-3 to TRBJ2-3; TRBD2 matches 9 bases. This CDR3 has 15 residues. CDR1 SGHTA and CDR2 FQGTGA come from the germline V gene. CDR3 residues: CASSLTSGSTDTQYF. The CDR3 coding sequence is TGTGCCAGCAGCCTAACTAGCGGGAGCACAGATACGCAGTATTTT.